One TCR beta chain is described in this entry. The sample originates from a study of blood T cell repertoires in COVID-19. The repertoire was sequenced with immunoSEQ multiplex PCR; TCRdb's copy has only in-frame clones and lacks some. The sample contains approximately 460,000 clones, 80% to 90% of which appear only once. Germline CDR1 LGHDT, CDR2 YNNKEL (reference sequence). V was shortened by 5 bases and J by 7 bases, with 15 bases between the two germline ends. The CDR3 runs to 14 residues. The V call is TRBV3-1 (or the pseudogene TRBV3-2), the J call TRBJ2-4, with unresolved D. The clonotype was recovered from a man aged 18 to 30 with COVID-19, enrolled during active disease. The sequencing input was peripheral blood. CDR3 sequence: CASSESPYRNIQYF. For the CDR3, the DNA is TGTGCCAGCAGCGAAAGTCCCTATCGGAACATTCAGTACTTC.